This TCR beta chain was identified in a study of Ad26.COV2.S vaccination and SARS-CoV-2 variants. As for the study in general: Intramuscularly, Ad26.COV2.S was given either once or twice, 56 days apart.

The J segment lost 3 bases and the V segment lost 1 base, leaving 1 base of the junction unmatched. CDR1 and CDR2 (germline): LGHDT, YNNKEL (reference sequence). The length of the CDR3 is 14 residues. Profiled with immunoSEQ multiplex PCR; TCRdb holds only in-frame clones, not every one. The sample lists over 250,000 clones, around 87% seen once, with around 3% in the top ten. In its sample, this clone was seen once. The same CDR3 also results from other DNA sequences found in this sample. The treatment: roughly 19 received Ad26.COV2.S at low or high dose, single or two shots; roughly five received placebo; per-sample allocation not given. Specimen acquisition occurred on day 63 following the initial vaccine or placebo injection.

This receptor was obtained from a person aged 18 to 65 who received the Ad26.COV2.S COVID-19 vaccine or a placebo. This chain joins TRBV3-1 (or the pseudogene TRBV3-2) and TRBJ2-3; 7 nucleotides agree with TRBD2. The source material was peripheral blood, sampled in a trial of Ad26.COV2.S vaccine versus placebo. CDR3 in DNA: TGTGCCAGCAGCCAAGCGGGGGGTACAGATACGCAGTATTTT. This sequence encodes CASSQAGGTDTQYF.